These 25 T cell receptor beta chains came from one sample sequenced in a study of blood T cells in healthy people across ages (dated by TCRdb to the mid-2010s). Libraries were constructed by 5' RACE. Sequencing relied on an Illumina HiSeq 2500. The second PCR ran for roughly 6 to 11 cycles and used a J-beta primer mix along with a sample-barcoded 5' primer. TCRdb handled the public reads itself, with Q25 trimming in fastp and clone calling in MiXCR, and kept productive beta chains. A single entry per CDR3 protein holds the most common genes and DNA from its merged rows. This sample is represented by under 1,000,000 distinct CDR3 sequences; 35% to 60% of them were singletons. The ten largest make up 15% to 20% of the sample. Sequencing was carried out using blood. The receptors shown here come from a man older than 75 in good health.

This chain uses TRBV5-1 with TRBJ2-1; D may match TRBD1 or TRBD2 (7 bases each). The end of the DNA is better explained by TRBJ2-7, so the J call may be wrong. CDR1 and CDR2 (germline): SGHRS, YFSETQ. This CDR3 has 16 residues. CDR3 bases: TGCGCCAGCAGCCCAGGGGGGGAGAACTCCTACAATGAGCAGTACTTC. Amino acids: CASSPGGENSYNEQYF.

With regard to this clonotype: A read error may be the cause here, since a much bigger clone is one base away. V gene TRBV7-2 combines with J gene TRBJ1-2; possibly TRBD1 for D (5 bases). This CDR3 has 12 amino acids. V was clipped by 5 bases and J by 9 bases, with 13 bases between them. The V gene's germline CDR1 is SGHTA and CDR2 FQGNSA. In DNA, the CDR3 is TGTGCCAGCAGCCCAGGGAGGTATAGCTACACCTTC. Protein product: CASSPGRYSYTF.

The chain links TRBV7-3 to TRBJ2-1; 9 bases align to TRBD1. J was trimmed by 14 bases and V by 5 bases; bases with no gene match: 10. CDR1 is SGHTA and CDR2 is FQGTGA in the germline V gene. This CDR3 spans 13 amino acids. CDR3 in DNA: TGTGCCAGCAGCGATCTCCGGGGGGACAGGGAGTTCTTC. It translates to CASSDLRGDREFF.

The chain combines TRBV5-1 with TRBJ1-5; 10 bases align to TRBD1. Per the germline V gene, CDR1 is SGHRS and CDR2 is YFSETQ. The trim removed 4 bases at V and 5 bases at J, leaving 6 bases unmatched. The CDR3 has 15 amino acids. The CDR3 region is CASSRGGTGDQPQHF. In DNA form, the CDR3 reads TGCGCCAGCAGCCGAGGGGGGACAGGGGATCAGCCCCAGCATTTT. The whole variable domain, remainder taken from reference TRBV5-1 and TRBJ1-5, is KAGVTQTPRYLIKTRGQQVTLSCSPISGHRSVSWYQQTPGQGLQFLFEYFSETQRNKGNFPGRFSGRQFSNSRSEMNVSTLELGDSALYLCASSRGGTGDQPQHFGDGTRLSIL.

This clonotype was seen a few times. The chain joins TRBV27 to TRBJ2-7, with D perhaps TRBD1 or TRBD2 (5 bases each). CDR1 and CDR2 from the germline V gene are MNHEY and SMNVEV (reference sequence). There are 12 residues in the CDR3. V lost 4 bases and J lost 7, with 11 bases in between. The CDR3 nucleotides are TGTGCCAGCAGTTCAAGGGACGGAGAGCAGTACTTC. The encoded protein is CASSSRDGEQYF.

The chain carries TRBV7-2 and TRBJ2-7; 12 bases fit TRBD2. The CDR3 sequence is 19 residues long. The V and J ends lost 5 bases and 3 bases, in that order; junction bases with no gene match: 17. Germline V gene sequence: CDR1 SGHTA, CDR2 FQGNSA. CDR3 sequence reads: CASSKEGLAGGRRSYEQYF. In DNA, the CDR3 is TGTGCCAGCAGCAAAGAGGGGCTAGCGGGAGGGAGGAGGAGCTACGAGCAGTACTTC.

The V call is TRBV12-3 or TRBV12-4, the J call TRBJ1-4; tentatively, D is TRBD1 (5 bases). The CDR3 consists of 14 residues. The V end lost 2 bases, the J end lost 4 bases, and 8 bases lay between the germline ends. The CDR3 loop reads CASSLRQFNEKLFF. The CDR3 bases are TGTGCCAGCAGTTTACGACAGTTTAATGAAAAACTGTTTTTT.

The rearrangement joins TRBV20-1 to TRBJ2-5, with TRBD1 identical over 7 bases. The CDR3 length is 14 residues. Germline CDR1 reads DFQATT; CDR2 reads SNEGSKA (reference sequence). V gave up 4 bases and J gave up 11 bases; unmatched junction bases: 16. CDR3 sequence: CSAIGTATHNEQYF. The CDR3 DNA reads TGCAGTGCTATCGGGACAGCTACACACAATGAGCAGTACTTC.

V is TRBV12-3 or TRBV12-4 and J is TRBJ1-2; D uncertain. The germline V and J ends were trimmed by 1 base and 4 bases, with 13 bases remaining between them. This CDR3 comprises 15 residues. As DNA, the CDR3 is TGTGCCAGCAGTTTAGAGGCAGGCGGGGTCTATGGCTACACCTTC. Translated: CASSLEAGGVYGYTF.

The rearrangement joins TRBV4-1 to TRBJ2-5; D is undetermined. The assigned J gene may be wrong: the sequence end matches TRBJ2-7 better. From germline, CDR1 is MGHRA and CDR2 YSYEKL. This CDR3 region has 18 residues. The CDR3 here is CASSQGPQLRPERDEQYF. The CDR3, as DNA: TGCGCCAGCAGCCAAGGCCCCCAGCTACGACCGGAAAGAGACGAGCAGTACTTC.

This clonotype was picked up one time. Just one base apart from a much larger clone, this may be a read error. This chain links TRBV25-1 with TRBJ2-5, with 8 bases lining up with TRBD1. The CDR3 contains 16 residues. The germline V gene has CDR1 MGHDK and CDR2 SYGVNS. Trimming cost V 1 base and J 11 bases; bases outside gene matches: 15. Written as DNA, the CDR3 is TGTGCCAGCAGTGAATCGTGGCAGGGGGCGGGCAATGAGCAGTACTTC. Protein sequence: CASSESWQGAGNEQYF.

The count of this clonotype is one. Possible read error: a much larger clone is one base away. J is TRBJ2-1 and V is TRBV7-2; 9 bases agree with TRBD2. The CDR3 covers 14 residues. Germline V gene data show CDR1 as SGHTA and CDR2 as FQGNSA. V dropped 5 bases and J dropped 6; count of bases not matched to a gene: 5. The CDR3 DNA is TGTGCCAGCAGCCACGGGACTAGCACCAATGAGCAGTTCTTC. The encoded protein is CASSHGTSTNEQFF.

The V call is TRBV7-9, the J call TRBJ1-2; tentative D call: TRBD1 (5 bases). Germline assignment: CDR1 SEHNR and CDR2 FQNEAQ (reference sequence). The V end lost 5 bases, the J end lost 4 bases, and 14 bases lay between the germline ends. CDR3 length: 14 amino acids. CDR3 bases: TGTGCCAGCAGCCCGTACGACAGCAGCTATGGCTACACCTTC. Translating gives CASSPYDSSYGYTF.

There are a few counts of this clonotype. The chain carries TRBV7-2 and TRBJ2-1; D not certain. TRBJ2-7 matches the DNA end more closely, so the J call is doubtful. CDR1 is SGHTA and CDR2 is FQGNSA in the germline V gene. The length of the CDR3 is 15 residues. CDR3 sequence reads: CASSLFLSSYNEQYF. The CDR3 DNA is TGTGCCAGCAGCTTGTTCCTGAGCTCCTACAATGAGCAGTACTTC.

The chain is built from TRBV7-2 and TRBJ2-2; TRBD2 matches at 10 bases. Germline loops: CDR1 SGHTA, CDR2 FQGNSA. This CDR3 is built from 19 residues. J lost 2 bases, V lost 5 bases, and 14 bases had no gene match. The DNA of the CDR3 is TGTGCCAGCAGCCGGGCCTTGAGGACTAGCGGACCTAACACCGGGGAGCTGTTTTTT. Translated: CASSRALRTSGPNTGELFF.

The chain links TRBV10-3 to TRBJ2-7; 11 nucleotides match TRBD2. The CDR3 covers 14 residues. Germline V lookup: CDR1 ENHRY, CDR2 SYGVKD. V trimming: 6 bases; J trimming: 4 bases; junction bases outside the gene matches: 5. The CDR3 DNA sequence: TGTGCCATCAGCAATCTAGCGGGGGGATACGAGCAGTACTTC. It is translated as CAISNLAGGYEQYF.

In this sample, this clonotype turned up a few times. The rearrangement uses TRBV29-1 and TRBJ2-3; D might be TRBD1 (5 bases). Germline V CDR1 and CDR2: SQVTM, ANQGSEA. V dropped 1 base and J dropped 2 bases, with 10 bases sitting between them. The CDR3 has 14 amino acids. CDR3 amino acids: CSVEGREDTDTQYF. The CDR3 coding sequence is TGCAGCGTTGAAGGCAGGGAAGACACAGATACGCAGTATTTT.

There are a few counts of this clonotype. The J gene is TRBJ2-2, the V gene TRBV5-1, with TRBD2 matching over 10 bases. The CDR3 loop spans 16 amino acids. The germline V gene encodes CDR1 SGHRS and CDR2 YFSETQ. Unmatched junction bases numbered 6, after V lost 3 bases and J lost 4 bases. The CDR3: CASSSEAGGPTGELFF. The CDR3 DNA sequence: TGCGCCAGCAGCTCCGAAGCGGGAGGGCCCACCGGGGAGCTGTTTTTT. Together with reference TRBV5-1 and TRBJ2-2, the CDR3 gives the full variable domain: KAGVTQTPRYLIKTRGQQVTLSCSPISGHRSVSWYQQTPGQGLQFLFEYFSETQRNKGNFPGRFSGRQFSNSRSEMNVSTLELGDSALYLCASSSEAGGPTGELFFGEGSRLTVL.

This clonotype was detected only once. The gene calls are TRBV29-1 and TRBJ1-1; 7 bases match TRBD1. The CDR3 loop spans 14 amino acids. CDR1 and CDR2 (germline): SQVTM, ANQGSEA. After removal of 1 base from V and 5 bases from J, the junction contained 7 bases not matched to a gene. The CDR3 here is CSVEGKGAATEAFF. CDR3 DNA sequence: TGCAGCGTTGAAGGGAAGGGGGCGGCTACTGAAGCTTTCTTT.

This clonotype was counted a few times. V and J are TRBV5-1 and TRBJ1-1, with D unclear. The germline CDR1 and CDR2 sequences are SGHRS and YFSETQ. Trimming took 3 bases from V and 0 from J, leaving 12 bases between them. CDR3 length equals 15 residues. This CDR3 reads CASSSGGNMNTEAFF. As DNA, the CDR3 is TGCGCCAGCAGCTCAGGAGGGAACATGAACACTGAAGCTTTCTTT.

V is TRBV4-2 and J is TRBJ2-3; TRBD2 agrees at 8 bases. V shed 1 base, J shed 2 bases, and the junction held 8 bases outside the gene matches. The V gene's germline CDR1 is LGHNA and CDR2 YNFKEQ. This CDR3 has 17 residues. The CDR3 region has the DNA TGTGCCAGCAGCCAAGCCCTCGCGGGGGGACACACAGATACGCAGTATTTT. Its protein product is CASSQALAGGHTDTQYF.

The V gene is TRBV12-3 or TRBV12-4, the J gene TRBJ2-1, with D possibly being TRBD2 (6 bases). The CDR3 is 15 amino acids. The V and J ends lost 7 bases and 5 bases respectively, with 18 bases between them. The DNA for the CDR3 is TGTGCCAGCACCTTCCTTCTAGCGCCTAACAATGAGCAGTTCTTC. This encodes CASTFLLAPNNEQFF.

This chain links TRBV7-2 with TRBJ2-3; no clear D gene. The V gene's germline CDR1 is SGHTA and CDR2 FQGNSA. Trimming removed 5 bases at V and 6 bases at J, with 6 bases between. The CDR3 consists of 11 residues. The CDR3 nucleotides read TGTGCCAGCAGCCGCTTCGATACGCAGTATTTT. Translated, it gives CASSRFDTQYF.

The V and J genes are TRBV7-9 and TRBJ2-1; unclear D gene. The CDR3 consists of 13 residues. Germline lookup yields CDR1 SEHNR and CDR2 FQNEAQ (reference sequence). V gave up 2 bases and J gave up 5 bases, with 7 bases separating them. The DNA of the CDR3 is TGTGCCAGCAGCTTACGTCAGAACAATGAGCAGTTCTTC. This sequence encodes CASSLRQNNEQFF.

This chain joins TRBV6-1 and TRBJ2-1; 14 nucleotides match TRBD2. Germline loops: CDR1 MNHNS, CDR2 SASEGT. J was trimmed by 5 bases and V by 6 bases; bases with no gene match: 3. The CDR3 spans 15 residues. This chain's CDR3 is CASRGLAGAHNEQFF. The CDR3 DNA follows: TGTGCCAGCAGGGGACTAGCGGGAGCCCACAATGAGCAGTTCTTC.